Each of the 30 T cell receptor beta chains below was sequenced from the same sample in a study of blood T cells in healthy people across ages. The authors ran a second PCR of 7 to 11 cycles using a sample-barcoded 5' primer and a J-beta primer mix. TCRdb processed the 5' RACE reads anew with MiXCR; each CDR3 protein has one entry. The sample consists of some 940,000 distinct CDR3 sequences, about 29% of them appearing once. The sample was also linked to a second study, of T cells of mothers and their children.

Sequenced sample: blood. The receptors stem from a woman aged 40 to 50 in good health.

This clonotype was seen a few times. This chain links TRBV5-1 with TRBJ2-1; D ambiguous. This CDR3 is built from 14 residues. Trimming pared 4 bases from V and 2 bases from J, leaving 10 bases between. Germline CDR1 reads SGHRS; CDR2 reads YFSETQ. CDR3 region: CASSASGPYNEQFF. CDR3 coding DNA: TGCGCCAGCAGCGCCTCGGGCCCCTACAATGAGCAGTTCTTC.

This clonotype has a handful of counts. One junction end does not reproduce the germline sequence, and a read error may be involved. The chain links TRBV20-1 to TRBJ1-1, with a weak D call TRBD1 (6 bases). Germline values: CDR1 DFQATT, CDR2 SNEGSKA (reference sequence). CDR3 length: 13 residues. Written as DNA, the CDR3 is TGCAGTGCTAGAGGGACAGTGAACATTGAAGCTTTCTTT. Translation gives CSARGTVNIEAFF.

This clonotype was counted many times. This sequence joins TRBV5-1 and TRBJ2-1; D gene ambiguous. Germline V gene sequence: CDR1 SGHRS, CDR2 YFSETQ. This CDR3 contains 13 residues. Trimming took off 0 bases at V and 5 bases at J, with 6 bases between the two ends. This chain's CDR3 is CASSLVPDNEQFF. The CDR3 DNA sequence: TGCGCCAGCAGCTTGGTACCCGACAATGAGCAGTTCTTC.

With regard to this clonotype: At one boundary the junction diverges from the germline segment, which might be a read error. This chain uses TRBV6-1 with TRBJ1-5, with 7 bases lining up with TRBD1. The CDR3 runs 17 residues. Germline CDR1 reads MNHNS; CDR2 reads SASEGT. As DNA, the CDR3 is TGTGCCAGCAGTGCCCGACAGGGTCGAGGGAGCAATCAGTCCCAGCATTTT. Its protein is CASSARQGRGSNQSQHF.

This clonotype was found a few times. V usage is TRBV20-1 and J usage is TRBJ2-2; 8 bases are a match to TRBD1. The V segment lost 1 base and the J segment 4 bases; nucleotides outside the gene matches: 2. The CDR3 totals 14 residues. CDR1 is DFQATT and CDR2 is SNEGSKA in the germline V gene (reference sequence). The CDR3 protein is CSARGRGLTGELFF. The CDR3, as DNA: TGCAGTGCTAGAGGCAGGGGGCTCACCGGGGAGCTGTTTTTT.

J is TRBJ1-5 and V is TRBV5-6; D gene ambiguous. V lost 4 bases and J lost 5, with 10 bases in between. Looked up from germline, CDR1 is SGHDT and CDR2 is YYEEEE. The CDR3 sequence is 13 residues long. The CDR3 reads CASSPTLDQPQHF. In DNA form, the CDR3 reads TGTGCCAGCAGCCCCACGTTGGATCAGCCCCAGCATTTT.

In its sample, this clonotype was seen many times. The chain has TRBV9 and TRBJ2-3, with D possibly called TRBD1 or TRBD2 (5 bases each). The germline CDR1 and CDR2 sequences are SGDLS and YYNGEE. V lost 2 bases, J lost 3 bases, and 22 bases lay in between. The CDR3 contains 18 residues. CDR3 sequence: CASSVPPGDLGTTDTQYF. The DNA of the CDR3 is TGTGCCAGCAGCGTCCCCCCCGGGGACCTCGGCACGACAGATACGCAGTATTTT.

This rearrangement joins TRBV19 to TRBJ2-7; 7 bases agree with TRBD2. Looked up from germline, CDR1 is LNHDA and CDR2 is SQIVND (reference sequence). The CDR3 has 13 residues. After removal of 7 bases from V and 4 bases from J, the junction contained 7 bases not matched to a gene. The CDR3 here is CASNRGVQYEQYF. Here the CDR3 DNA reads TGTGCCAGTAATCGGGGGGTACAATACGAGCAGTACTTC.

The chain couples TRBV7-2 to TRBJ2-1; 11 positions match TRBD2. The V gene end was trimmed by 0 bases and the J gene end by 10 bases; junction bases not matched to a gene: 8. The CDR3 is 16 residues long. Germline values: CDR1 SGHTA, CDR2 FQGNSA. This CDR3 reads CASSLASSGGVKEQFF. The CDR3 bases are TGTGCCAGCAGCTTAGCAAGTAGCGGGGGGGTTAAGGAGCAGTTCTTC.

The rearrangement joins TRBV7-9 to TRBJ1-2, with TRBD1 as a possible D gene (6 bases). Trimming pared 4 bases from V and 6 bases from J, leaving 15 bases between. The germline V gene encodes CDR1 SEHNR and CDR2 FQNEAQ (reference sequence). This CDR3 has 14 amino acids. This CDR3 reads CASSSQMQGNGYTF. CDR3 sequence (DNA): TGTGCCAGCAGCTCCCAAATGCAGGGGAATGGCTACACCTTC. Complete variable domain (other parts from reference TRBV7-9 and TRBJ1-2): DTGVSQNPRHKITKRGQNVTFRCDPISEHNRLYWYRQTLGQGPEFLTYFQNEAQLEKSRLLSDRFSAERPKGSFSTLEIQRTEQGDSAMYLCASSSQMQGNGYTFGSGTRLTVV.

This clonotype was counted ten times or more. The chain has TRBV6-1 and TRBJ2-7; 10 nucleotides line up with TRBD1. The CDR3 extends over 18 amino acids. The germline gives CDR1 MNHNS, CDR2 SASEGT. V gave up 5 bases and J gave up 0 bases; unmatched junction bases: 13. CDR3 DNA: TGTGCCAGCAGTCCGGGACAGGGGAAGCGGGGGAGCTCCTACGAGCAGTACTTC. This codes for CASSPGQGKRGSSYEQYF.

This clonotype came up a few times. The chain couples TRBV15 to TRBJ1-2; D uncertain. The germline V gene encodes CDR1 LNHNV and CDR2 YYDKDF (reference sequence). The V end was cut by 0 bases, the J end by 7 bases, with 12 bases between. The CDR3 extends over 14 amino acids. The CDR3 sequence is CATSRDWAAAGYTF. DNA of the CDR3: TGTGCCACCAGCAGAGATTGGGCAGCTGCTGGCTACACCTTC.

J is TRBJ2-7 and V is TRBV2; 10 nucleotides agree with TRBD1. The germline V gene encodes CDR1 SNHLY and CDR2 FYNNEI. With 6 bases clipped from V and 0 bases from J, the junction kept 5 bases outside the gene matches. The CDR3 contains 15 residues. In DNA, the CDR3 is TGTGCCAGCAGGGCGAGGACAGGGGGCTCCTACGAGCAGTACTTC. It specifies CASRARTGGSYEQYF.

The chain has TRBV20-1 and TRBJ2-4; 7 bases are a match to TRBD1. Germline V gives CDR1 DFQATT, CDR2 SNEGSKA (reference sequence). The CDR3 is 13 amino acids. Trimming at V came to 1 base and at J to 5 bases, leaving 2 bases not matched to a gene. The DNA for the CDR3 is TGCAGTGCTAGAGTAACAGGGGAAAACATTCAGTACTTC. Protein product: CSARVTGENIQYF.

This chain joins TRBV5-1 and TRBJ1-2; D is undetermined. Trimming pared 0 bases from V and 5 bases from J, leaving 17 bases between. The germline V gene encodes CDR1 SGHRS and CDR2 YFSETQ. The CDR3 spans 16 residues. For the CDR3, the DNA is TGCGCCAGCAGCTTGGGCCCCCAGTGGGAGAGGTATGGCTACACCTTC. This translates into CASSLGPQWERYGYTF.

V and J are TRBV11-2 and TRBJ1-5, with D unresolved. From germline, CDR1 is SGHAT and CDR2 FQNNGV. The V end was cut by 1 base, the J end by 2 bases, with 15 bases between. This CDR3 contains 17 residues. CDR3 residues: CASSLVGRIKGNQPQHF. The CDR3 DNA sequence: TGTGCCAGCAGCTTAGTTGGGAGAATTAAGGGCAATCAGCCCCAGCATTTT.

The chain uses TRBV6-1 and TRBJ2-6; D might be TRBD1 or TRBD2, each matching 5 bases. Germline values: CDR1 MNHNS, CDR2 SASEGT. The CDR3 covers 20 residues. Trimming left V 5 bases short and J 0 bases short, with 23 bases between. The CDR3: CASSRGLMGERFSGANVLTF. Here the CDR3 DNA reads TGTGCCAGCAGTAGAGGCCTGATGGGGGAGAGGTTCTCTGGGGCCAACGTCCTGACTTTC.

V usage is TRBV18 and J usage is TRBJ1-2, with D uncertain. The germline V gene has CDR1 KGHSH and CDR2 LQKENI. V lost 2 bases to trimming and J lost 8 bases, with 12 bases between them. The CDR3 sequence is 13 residues long. The CDR3 bases are TGTGCCAGCTCACCAGAAAAGCGGGGAGGCTACACCTTC. This codes for CASSPEKRGGYTF.

This clonotype was observed a few times. The J gene is TRBJ2-3, the V gene TRBV5-1; a weak D match, TRBD1 (5 bases). The length of the CDR3 is 14 residues. Germline V lookup: CDR1 SGHRS, CDR2 YFSETQ. Trimming removed 4 bases from V and 5 bases from J, with 14 bases in between. The CDR3 DNA reads as TGCGCCAGCAGCCCTGACAGCTATCGAGATACGCAGTATTTT. This translates into CASSPDSYRDTQYF.

The sample holds many counts of this clonotype. V is TRBV7-8 and J is TRBJ2-5, with D hard to call. Germline values: CDR1 SGHVS, CDR2 FQNEAQ. The CDR3 consists of 14 residues. V was shortened by 8 bases and J by 1 base, with 14 bases between the two germline ends. The CDR3 reads CASSPDGSQETQYF. The CDR3 DNA sequence: TGTGCCAGCTCCCCGGATGGCAGCCAAGAGACCCAGTACTTC.

V usage is TRBV5-1 and J usage is TRBJ2-1; maybe TRBD2 (5 bases). The CDR3 has 15 residues. Germline V lookup: CDR1 SGHRS, CDR2 YFSETQ. The V end was cut by 4 bases, the J end by 9 bases, with 20 bases between. As DNA, the CDR3 is TGCGCCAGCAGCGATACCCCGGGATCCCCATTTGAGCAGTTCTTC. Translation gives CASSDTPGSPFEQFF.

This clonotype was observed many times. The V gene is TRBV9, the J gene TRBJ2-1; D unresolved. This CDR3 has 13 residues. The V end was cut by 4 bases, the J end by 5 bases, with 10 bases between. CDR1 is SGDLS, CDR2 YYNGEE, per germline. CDR3 bases: TGTGCCAGCAGCTCGCGCCCCGACAATGAGCAGTTCTTC. The encoded protein is CASSSRPDNEQFF.

CDR3 amino acids: CASSSGLADLYNEQFF. Written as DNA, the CDR3 is TGTGCCAGCAGCTCGGGACTAGCGGATCTATACAATGAGCAGTTCTTC. The chain employs TRBV11-2 and TRBJ2-1; 11 bases align to TRBD2. In germline, CDR1 is SGHAT, CDR2 FQNNGV. J was trimmed by 4 bases and V by 4 bases; bases with no gene match: 6. The CDR3 consists of 16 residues.

This clonotype turned up a few times. This CDR3 reads CASSVVTEQFF. In DNA form, the CDR3 reads TGTGCCAGCAGTGTTGTTACCGAGCAGTTCTTC. The chain joins TRBV2 to TRBJ2-1, with D hard to call. Germline loops: CDR1 SNHLY, CDR2 FYNNEI. With 4 bases removed from V and 10 bases from J, the gap between germline ends came to 8 bases. The CDR3 covers 11 residues. Variable domain in full (rest from reference TRBV2 and TRBJ2-1): EPEVTQTPSHQVTQMGQEVILRCVPISNHLYFYWYRQILGQKVEFLVSFYNNEISEKSEIFDDQFSVERPDGSNFTLKIRSTKLEDSAMYFCASSVVTEQFFGPGTRLTVL.

In this sample, this clonotype turned up many times. This chain connects TRBV7-6 to TRBJ2-6; 9 bases map to TRBD1. Germline V gene sequence: CDR1 SGHVS, CDR2 FNYEAQ. The V gene end was trimmed by 1 base and the J gene end by 2 bases; junction bases not matched to a gene: 6. This CDR3 is 18 amino acids long. The CDR3 DNA follows: TGTGCCAGCAGCTTAGATACACAGGGGGCCGCTGGGGCCAACGTCCTGACTTTC. This gives the protein CASSLDTQGAAGANVLTF.

The chain uses TRBV24-1 and TRBJ1-2; maybe TRBD1 (5 bases). Trimming removed 3 bases at V and 8 bases at J, with 12 bases between. The germline gives CDR1 KGHDR, CDR2 SFDVKD. This CDR3 is built from 13 residues. For the CDR3, the DNA is TGTGCCACCAGTGATCGAACAGGACTCGGCTACACCTTC. This encodes CATSDRTGLGYTF.

The chain recombines TRBV9 with TRBJ1-5; D is unclear. Germline CDR1 is SGDLS and CDR2 is YYNGEE. CDR3 length equals 14 residues. V was shortened by 0 bases and J by 3 bases, with 7 bases between the two germline ends. For the CDR3, the DNA is TGTGCCAGCAGCGTAGGTGGGAACAATCAGCCCCAGCATTTT. Translation gives CASSVGGNNQPQHF. The whole variable domain, filled in from reference TRBV9 and TRBJ1-5, reads DSGVTQTPKHLITATGQRVTLRCSPRSGDLSVYWYQQSLDQGLQFLIQYYNGEERAKGNILERFSAQQFPDLHSELNLSSLELGDSALYFCASSVGGNNQPQHFGDGTRLSIL.

Regarding this clonotype: An end of the junction differs from the germline gene, which may be a read error. The V and J genes are TRBV12-3 or TRBV12-4 and TRBJ2-5, with a possible D match to TRBD1 (5 bases). The CDR3 contains 13 residues. CDR3 nucleotide sequence: TGTGCCAGCGGTTTGGAGCAGGGTGAGACCCAGTACTTC. Its protein is CASGLEQGETQYF.

This chain joins TRBV9 and TRBJ2-3; no definite D call. Between the trimmed V and J ends, which lost 0 bases and 3 bases, there was a span of 5 bases. This CDR3 region has 13 residues. Germline-derived CDR1 and CDR2 are SGDLS and YYNGEE. The CDR3 sequence: CASSVEVTDTQYF. CDR3 in DNA: TGTGCCAGCAGCGTAGAAGTAACAGATACGCAGTATTTT. Based on the CDR3 plus reference TRBV9 and TRBJ2-3, the full variable domain is DSGVTQTPKHLITATGQRVTLRCSPRSGDLSVYWYQQSLDQGLQFLIQYYNGEERAKGNILERFSAQQFPDLHSELNLSSLELGDSALYFCASSVEVTDTQYFGPGTRLTVL.

The chain recombines TRBV5-1 with TRBJ1-1; no reliable D call. From germline, CDR1 is SGHRS and CDR2 YFSETQ. V shed 9 bases and J shed 4 bases, with 16 bases lying between them. The CDR3 is 13 residues long. This chain's CDR3 is CATSGFVGTEAFF. DNA for the CDR3: TGCGCCACTTCCGGGTTCGTCGGCACTGAAGCTTTCTTT. Full variable domain (rest looked up from reference TRBV5-1 and TRBJ1-1): KAGVTQTPRYLIKTRGQQVTLSCSPISGHRSVSWYQQTPGQGLQFLFEYFSETQRNKGNFPGRFSGRQFSNSRSEMNVSTLELGDSALYLCATSGFVGTEAFFGQGTRLTVV.